This T cell receptor beta chain was identified in a study of OX40 agonist ivuxolimab in advanced cancers. Study background: The patients received ivuxolimab by intravenous route every 2 weeks at 0.01 to 10 mg/kg.

For this clone: The antigen is unknown.

Per germline, CDR1 MDHEN and CDR2 SYDVKM. Deletions cut 2 bases from V and 1 base from J, with 7 bases between. The CDR3 length is 14 residues. Measured with immunoSEQ multiplex PCR; TCRdb has only the in-frame clones, and not every one. The sample shows 65,000 to 100,000 clones, roughly 94% of them seen only once. General study results and limits: Clones of CD4+ and CD8+ blood T cells grew by week 6 at doses of 0.1 to 3.0 mg/kg.

The J gene is TRBJ2-3, the V gene TRBV28; tentative D call: TRBD1 (5 bases). Here the sequenced sample was CD4+ or CD8+ T cells sorted from blood, taken in a trial of the OX40 agonist ivuxolimab. This sequence originates from an adult with an advanced solid tumor such as melanoma, head and neck, liver or kidney cancer. The chain's CDR3 is CASSLIQGTDTQYF. In DNA, the CDR3 is TGTGCCAGCAGTTTAATACAGGGCACAGATACGCAGTATTTT.